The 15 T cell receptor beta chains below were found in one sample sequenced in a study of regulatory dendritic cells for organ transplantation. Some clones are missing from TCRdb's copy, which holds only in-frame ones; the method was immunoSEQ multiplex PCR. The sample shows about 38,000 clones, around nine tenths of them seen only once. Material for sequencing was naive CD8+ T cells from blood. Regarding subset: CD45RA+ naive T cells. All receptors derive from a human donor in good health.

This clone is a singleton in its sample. CDR3 region: CASSPSGLAGYNEQFF. CDR3 bases: TGTGCCAGCAGCCCTAGTGGACTAGCGGGGTATAATGAGCAGTTCTTC. This chain joins TRBV9 and TRBJ2-1; 12 nucleotides align to TRBD2. The CDR3 extends over 16 amino acids. Germline V gene data show CDR1 as SGDLS and CDR2 as YYNGEE. J lost 7 bases, V lost 4 bases, and 9 bases had no gene match.

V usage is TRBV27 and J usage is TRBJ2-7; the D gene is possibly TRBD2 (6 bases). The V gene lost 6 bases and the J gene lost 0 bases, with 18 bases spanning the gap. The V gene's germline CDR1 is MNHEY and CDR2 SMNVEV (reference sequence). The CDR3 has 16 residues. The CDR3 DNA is TGTGCCAGCAGCTTAGCTAGCGCATCAAGCTCCTACGAGCAGTACTTC. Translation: CASSLASASSSYEQYF.

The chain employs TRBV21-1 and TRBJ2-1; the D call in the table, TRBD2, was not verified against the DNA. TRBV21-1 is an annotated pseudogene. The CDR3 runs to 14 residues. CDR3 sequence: CASSLAGGCNEQFF. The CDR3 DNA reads TGTGCCAGCAGCTTAGCGGGAGGGTGTAATGAGCAGTTCTTC.

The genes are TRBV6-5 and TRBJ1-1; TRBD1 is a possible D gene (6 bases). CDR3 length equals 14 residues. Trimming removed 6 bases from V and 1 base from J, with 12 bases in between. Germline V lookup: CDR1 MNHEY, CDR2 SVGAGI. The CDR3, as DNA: TGTGCCAGCAGAACCGGGACACCGAACACTGAAGCTTTCTTT. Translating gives CASRTGTPNTEAFF.

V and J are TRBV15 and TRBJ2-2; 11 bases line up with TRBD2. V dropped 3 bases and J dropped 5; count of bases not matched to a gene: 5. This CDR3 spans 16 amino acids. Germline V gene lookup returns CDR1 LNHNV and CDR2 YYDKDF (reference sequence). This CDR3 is CATSSFLAGGTGELFF. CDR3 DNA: TGTGCCACCAGCAGTTTCCTAGCGGGGGGAACCGGGGAGCTGTTTTTT.

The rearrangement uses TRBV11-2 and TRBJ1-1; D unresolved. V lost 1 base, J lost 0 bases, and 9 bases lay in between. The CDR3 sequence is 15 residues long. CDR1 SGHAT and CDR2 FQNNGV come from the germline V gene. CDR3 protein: CASSLGAAVNTEAFF. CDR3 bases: TGTGCCAGCAGCTTAGGGGCAGCGGTGAACACTGAAGCTTTCTTT.

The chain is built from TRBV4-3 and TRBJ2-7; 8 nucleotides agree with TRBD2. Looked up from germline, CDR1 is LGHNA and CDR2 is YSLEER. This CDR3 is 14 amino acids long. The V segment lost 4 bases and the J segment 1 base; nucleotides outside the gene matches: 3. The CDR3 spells CASSPGLGSYEQYF. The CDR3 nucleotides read TGCGCCAGCAGCCCGGGACTAGGATCCTACGAGCAGTACTTC.

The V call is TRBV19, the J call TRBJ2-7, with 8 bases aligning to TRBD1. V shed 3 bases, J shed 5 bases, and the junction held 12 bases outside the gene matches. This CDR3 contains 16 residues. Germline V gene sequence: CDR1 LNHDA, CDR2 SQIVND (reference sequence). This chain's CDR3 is CASSIFAGRGRDEQYF. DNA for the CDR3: TGTGCCAGTAGTATTTTTGCGGGCAGGGGGCGCGACGAGCAGTACTTC.

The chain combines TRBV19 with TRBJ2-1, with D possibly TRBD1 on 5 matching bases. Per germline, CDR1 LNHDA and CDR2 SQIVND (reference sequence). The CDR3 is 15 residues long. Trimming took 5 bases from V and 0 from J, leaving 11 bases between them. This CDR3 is CASSSGMGSYNEQFF. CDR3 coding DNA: TGTGCCAGTAGTTCAGGGATGGGCTCCTACAATGAGCAGTTCTTC.

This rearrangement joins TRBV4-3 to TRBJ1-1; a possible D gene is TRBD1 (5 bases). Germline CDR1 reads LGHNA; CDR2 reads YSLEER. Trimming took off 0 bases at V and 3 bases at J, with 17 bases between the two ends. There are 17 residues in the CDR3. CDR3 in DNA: TGCGCCAGCAGCCAAGACGGGACCCTAAAGACCGACACTGAAGCTTTCTTT. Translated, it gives CASSQDGTLKTDTEAFF.

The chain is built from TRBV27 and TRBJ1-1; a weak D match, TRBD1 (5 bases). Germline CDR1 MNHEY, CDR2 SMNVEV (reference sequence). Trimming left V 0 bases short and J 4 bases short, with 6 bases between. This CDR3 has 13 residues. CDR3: CASSLSGATEAFF. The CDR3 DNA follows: TGTGCCAGCAGTTTATCAGGGGCCACTGAAGCTTTCTTT.

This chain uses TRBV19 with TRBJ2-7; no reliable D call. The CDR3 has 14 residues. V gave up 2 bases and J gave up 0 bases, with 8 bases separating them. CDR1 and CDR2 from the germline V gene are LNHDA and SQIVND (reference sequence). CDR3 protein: CASSIQAYSYEQYF. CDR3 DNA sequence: TGTGCCAGTAGTATACAGGCCTACTCCTACGAGCAGTACTTC.

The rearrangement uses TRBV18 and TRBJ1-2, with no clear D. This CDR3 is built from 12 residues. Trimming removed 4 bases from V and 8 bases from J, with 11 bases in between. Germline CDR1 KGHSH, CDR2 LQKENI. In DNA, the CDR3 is TGTGCCAGCTCACTGGGCCCCCTGGGCTACACCTTC. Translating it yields CASSLGPLGYTF. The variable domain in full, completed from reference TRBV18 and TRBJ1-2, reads NAGVMQNPRHLVRRRGQEARLRCSPMKGHSHVYWYRQLPEEGLKFMVYLQKENIIDESGMPKERFSAEFPKEGPSILRIQQVVRGDSAAYFCASSLGPLGYTFGSGTRLTVV.

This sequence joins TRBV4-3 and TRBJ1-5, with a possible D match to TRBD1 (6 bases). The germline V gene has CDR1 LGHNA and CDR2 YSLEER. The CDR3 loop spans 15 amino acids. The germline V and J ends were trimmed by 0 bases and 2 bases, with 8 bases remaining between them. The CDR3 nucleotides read TGCGCCAGCAGCCAAGATCGGACAGGCAATCAGCCCCAGCATTTT. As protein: CASSQDRTGNQPQHF.

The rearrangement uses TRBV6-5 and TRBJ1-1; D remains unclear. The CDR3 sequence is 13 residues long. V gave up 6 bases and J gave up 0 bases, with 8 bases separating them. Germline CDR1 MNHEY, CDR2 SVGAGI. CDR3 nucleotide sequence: TGTGCCAGCAGCCACGGGTTGAACACTGAAGCTTTCTTT. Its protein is CASSHGLNTEAFF.